This T cell receptor beta chain derives from a study of T-cell reconstitution after alpha-beta-depleted transplantation in children. Trimming left V 5 bases short and J 3 bases short, with 13 bases between. The germline gives CDR1 MNHEY, CDR2 SMNVEV (reference sequence). The CDR3 is 15 amino acids. General study findings and limits: Several hundred expanded graft clones reportedly gave rise to the alpha-beta T cells present about two months after transplant. Recipient T cells and thymic progenitors that survived were the source of the high TCRbeta diversity seen at day 60 in some patients. T-cell numbers and diversity, one year after transplant, stemmed largely from T cells that were newly produced.

The TCRbeta library was prepared with unique molecular identifiers. TCRdb ran MiXCR on the PCR reads and lists one entry per CDR3 protein. Among around 960,000 distinct CDR3 sequences listed, roughly 29% were seen once. This clonotype was observed a few times. What it binds is not known. Sequences were derived from PBMCs, mostly from graft donor cells, sampled 360 days after TCRalphabeta/CD19-depleted stem cell transplant. V and J are TRBV27 and TRBJ1-4; a weak D match, TRBD1 (6 bases). This TCR was sampled from a boy under two years old who had a stem cell transplant for SCID, so the T cells may come from the graft donor. The CDR3 protein is CASSPQGQPNEKLFF. The CDR3 DNA follows: TGTGCCAGCAGTCCCCAGGGGCAGCCTAATGAAAAACTGTTTTTT.